This T cell receptor beta chain was observed in a study of molecular identifiers for immune sequencing clone quantification. This clonotype was found a few times. Its antigen is as yet unknown. Between the trimmed V and J ends, which lost 0 bases and 6 bases, there was a span of 10 bases. This CDR3 has 13 amino acids. Germline CDR1 reads SGHRS; CDR2 reads YFSETQ. One entry per CDR3 protein, called by TCRdb with MiXCR from the PCR reads. The table records about 63,000 distinct CDR3 sequences, around 19% of them present only once. General study results and limits: Whereas clones above 20 RNA copies held under 1% of naive-cell molecules, they held over 99% of effector molecules. The sizes of highly expanded clones could be underestimated when identical TCR molecules share a barcode.

The chain employs TRBV5-1 and TRBJ2-7; D not resolved. The receptor comes from a human donor in good health. Some libraries in this study had Jurkat cell RNA spiked in. Specimen: naive CD8+ T cells from blood, with Jurkat cell RNA spiked in. Subset meaning: FACS-sorted CD8+CD4-CCR7+CD45RA+ naive T cells. The CDR3, as DNA: TGCGCCAGCAGCTTGGGCCTACAATCCGAGCAGTACTTC. It encodes CASSLGLQSEQYF.